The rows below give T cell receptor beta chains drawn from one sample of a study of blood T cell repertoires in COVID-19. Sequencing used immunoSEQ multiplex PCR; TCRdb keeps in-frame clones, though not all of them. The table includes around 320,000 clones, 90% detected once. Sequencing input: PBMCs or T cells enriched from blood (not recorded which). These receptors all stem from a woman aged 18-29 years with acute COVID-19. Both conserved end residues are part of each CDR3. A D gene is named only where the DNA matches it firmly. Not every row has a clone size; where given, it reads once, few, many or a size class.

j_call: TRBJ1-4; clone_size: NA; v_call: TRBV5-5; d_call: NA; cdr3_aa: CASSGPREKLFF; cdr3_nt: TGTGCCAGCAGCGGGCCACGGGAAAAACTGTTTTTT
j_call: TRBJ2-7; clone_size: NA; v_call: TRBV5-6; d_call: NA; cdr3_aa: CASSPPRALLYEQYF; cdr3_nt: TGTGCCAGCAGTCCCCCGAGGGCCCTTCTCTACGAGCAGTACTTC
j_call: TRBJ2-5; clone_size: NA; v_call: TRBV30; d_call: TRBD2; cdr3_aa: CAWKVAGGKTQYF; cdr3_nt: TGTGCCTGGAAGGTAGCGGGAGGGAAGACCCAGTACTTC
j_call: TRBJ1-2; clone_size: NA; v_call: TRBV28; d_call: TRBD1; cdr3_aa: CASRTGGGRGYGYTF; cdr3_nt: TGTGCCAGCAGAACAGGGGGTGGTCGGGGGTATGGCTACACCTTC
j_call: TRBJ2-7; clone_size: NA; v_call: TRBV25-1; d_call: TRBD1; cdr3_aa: CASSEAGTGGLEQYF; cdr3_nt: TGTGCCAGCAGTGAAGCCGGGACAGGGGGCCTCGAGCAGTACTTC
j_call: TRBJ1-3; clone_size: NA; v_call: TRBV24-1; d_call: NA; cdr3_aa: CATSRLGLPNTIYF; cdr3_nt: TGTGCCACCAGCCGCCTGGGCCTACCAAACACCATATATTTT
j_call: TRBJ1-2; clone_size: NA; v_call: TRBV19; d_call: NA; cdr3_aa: CASSLRQPNYGYTF; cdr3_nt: TGTGCCAGTAGTCTCCGACAGCCTAACTATGGCTACACCTTC
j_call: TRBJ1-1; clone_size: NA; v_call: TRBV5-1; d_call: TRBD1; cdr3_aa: CASSEGQGNTEAFF; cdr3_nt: TGCGCCAGCAGCGAGGGACAGGGAAACACTGAAGCTTTCTTT
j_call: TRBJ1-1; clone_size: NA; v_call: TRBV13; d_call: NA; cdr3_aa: CASSGYSGNTEAFF; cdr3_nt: TGTGCCAGCAGCGGATATTCAGGGAACACTGAAGCTTTCTTT
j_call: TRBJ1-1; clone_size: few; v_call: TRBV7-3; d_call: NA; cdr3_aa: CASSSGGKNTEAFF; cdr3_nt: TGTGCCAGCAGCTCTGGGGGGAAGAACACTGAAGCTTTCTTT
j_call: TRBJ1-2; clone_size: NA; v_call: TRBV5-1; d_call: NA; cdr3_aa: CASSLEGDYGYTF; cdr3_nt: TGCGCCAGCAGCTTGGAGGGAGACTATGGCTACACCTTC
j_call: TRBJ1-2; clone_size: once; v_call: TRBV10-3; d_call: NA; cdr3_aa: CAISEGGEGLYGYTF; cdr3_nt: TGTGCCATCAGTGAGGGGGGCGAGGGCTTGTATGGCTACACCTTC
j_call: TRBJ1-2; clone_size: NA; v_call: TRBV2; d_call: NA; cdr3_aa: CASTLTLQDYTF; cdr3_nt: TGTGCCAGCACCCTTACCCTACAGGACTACACCTTC
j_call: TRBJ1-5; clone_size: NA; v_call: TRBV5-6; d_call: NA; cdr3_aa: CASSRLGREDQPQHF; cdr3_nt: TGTGCCAGCAGCCGGTTGGGGCGCGAGGATCAGCCCCAGCATTTT
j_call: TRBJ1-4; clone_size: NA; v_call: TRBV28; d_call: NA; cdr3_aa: CASSSQKTTGEKLFF; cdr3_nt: TGTGCCAGCAGTTCACAAAAGACGACGGGAGAAAAACTGTTTTTT
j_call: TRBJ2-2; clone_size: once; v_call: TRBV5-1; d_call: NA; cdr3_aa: CASSLRTGEIPGELFF; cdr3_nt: TGCGCCAGCAGCTTGAGGACGGGAGAAATACCCGGGGAGCTGTTTTTT
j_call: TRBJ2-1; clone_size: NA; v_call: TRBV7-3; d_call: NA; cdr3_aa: CASSLIGTTIRGSYNEQFF; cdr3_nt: TGTGCCAGCAGCTTAATAGGGACAACCATCCGGGGCTCCTACAATGAGCAGTTCTTC
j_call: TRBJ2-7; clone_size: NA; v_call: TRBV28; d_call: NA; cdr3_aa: CASSPSGSLSSYEQYF; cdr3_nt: TGTGCCAGCAGTCCCAGCGGATCGCTTAGCTCCTACGAGCAGTACTTC
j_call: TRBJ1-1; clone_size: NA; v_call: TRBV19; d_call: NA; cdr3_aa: CASSIAENTEAFF; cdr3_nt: TGTGCCAGTAGTATTGCAGAGAACACTGAAGCTTTCTTT
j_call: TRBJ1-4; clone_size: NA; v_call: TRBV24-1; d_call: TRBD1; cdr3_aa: CATSDGTGGGEKLFF; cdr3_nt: TGTGCCACCAGTGATGGGACAGGGGGCGGTGAAAAACTGTTTTTT
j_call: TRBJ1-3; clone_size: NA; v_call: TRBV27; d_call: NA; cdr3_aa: CASSPFGILGSINSGNTIYF; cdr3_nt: TGTGCCAGCAGTCCCTTCGGGATACTGGGCTCAATAAACTCTGGAAACACCATATATTTT
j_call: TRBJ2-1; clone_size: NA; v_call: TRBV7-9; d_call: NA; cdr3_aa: CASSLAPVNEQFF; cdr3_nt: TGTGCCAGCAGCTTAGCCCCTGTCAATGAGCAGTTCTTC
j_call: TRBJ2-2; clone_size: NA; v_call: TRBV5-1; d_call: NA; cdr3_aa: CASSLRADTGELFF; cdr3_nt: TGCGCCAGCAGCCTTAGAGCGGATACCGGGGAGCTGTTTTTT
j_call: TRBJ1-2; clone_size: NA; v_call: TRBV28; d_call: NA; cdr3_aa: CASSPGSELFRYTF; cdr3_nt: TGTGCCAGCAGTCCCGGGTCCGAGTTGTTCCGCTACACCTTC
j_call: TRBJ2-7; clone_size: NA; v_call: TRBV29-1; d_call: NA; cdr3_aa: CSVEGRGAYEQYF; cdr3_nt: TGCAGCGTTGAGGGGAGGGGGGCCTACGAGCAGTACTTC
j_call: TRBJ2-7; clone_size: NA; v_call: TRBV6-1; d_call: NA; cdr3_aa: CASSEAVGGYEQYF; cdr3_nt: TGTGCCAGCAGTGAAGCGGTGGGGGGCTACGAGCAGTACTTC
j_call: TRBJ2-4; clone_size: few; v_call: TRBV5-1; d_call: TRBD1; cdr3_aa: CASSPRTGERNIQYF; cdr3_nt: TGCGCCAGCAGCCCTCGGACAGGGGAAAGGAACATTCAGTACTTC